This T cell receptor (beta chain) emerged from a study of OX40 agonist ivuxolimab in advanced cancers. Study conclusions and caveats: Among the nonresponders, some also had low normalized T-cell clonal expansion.

On this clone: Its specificity is not known.

The CDR3 consists of 14 residues. With 2 bases removed from V and 3 bases from J, the gap between germline ends came to 11 bases. Germline CDR1 is MNHEY and CDR2 is SVGAGI. The data were produced by immunoSEQ multiplex PCR, yet TCRdb's version contains in-frame clones alone and is incomplete. The sample lists around 84,000 clones; approximately 90% were seen once. This chain joins TRBV6-5 and TRBJ2-7; a weak D match, TRBD1 (6 bases). The sequenced sample was CD4+ or CD8+ T cells sorted from blood, obtained in a trial of the OX40 agonist ivuxolimab. This receptor was identified in an adult with an advanced solid tumor such as melanoma, head and neck, liver or kidney cancer. This CDR3 reads CASSYIRGIYEQYF. As DNA, the CDR3 is TGTGCCAGCAGTTACATCAGGGGTATCTACGAGCAGTACTTC.